These 2 T cell receptor beta chains share one sample of origin, sequenced in a study of identical twins. In TCRdb, the 5' RACE reads were re-called with MiXCR into one record per CDR3 protein. The table includes 420,000 or so distinct CDR3 sequences, approximately 18% detected once. The source material was naive T cells sorted from blood. These receptors came from a man between 50 and 59 years old in good health.

The rearrangement joins TRBV4-1 to TRBJ2-2, with D possibly TRBD1 on 6 matching bases. CDR3 length: 18 amino acids. The ends were cut back, 3 bases at V and 3 bases at J, with 20 bases in the middle. The germline V gene encodes CDR1 MGHRA and CDR2 YSYEKL. Written as DNA, the CDR3 is TGCGCCAGCAGCCAGGGGCCATACAGGGAAACCGACACCGGGGAGCTGTTTTTT. Translated: CASSQGPYRETDTGELFF.

In this sample, this clonotype turned up many times. The chain combines TRBV5-1 with TRBJ1-2; D remains unclear. V was cut by 1 base and J by 4 bases, with 11 bases left in between. The CDR3 is made up of 14 amino acids. Germline CDR1 is SGHRS and CDR2 is YFSETQ. CDR3 region: CASSLSPEGYGYTF. The CDR3 DNA reads TGCGCCAGCAGCTTGTCCCCTGAAGGCTATGGCTACACCTTC. The variable domain in full, with the rest retrieved from reference TRBV5-1 and TRBJ1-2, is KAGVTQTPRYLIKTRGQQVTLSCSPISGHRSVSWYQQTPGQGLQFLFEYFSETQRNKGNFPGRFSGRQFSNSRSEMNVSTLELGDSALYLCASSLSPEGYGYTFGSGTRLTVV.